The present T cell receptor (beta chain) was sequenced within a study of blood T cells in healthy people across ages. A J-beta primer mix and a sample-barcoded 5' primer were used in a second PCR of roughly 6 to 11 cycles. One entry per CDR3 protein, called by TCRdb with MiXCR from the 5' RACE reads. Of 700,000 to 900,000 distinct CDR3 sequences detected, around 25% appear once; the ten largest clones hold 3%. This CDR3 region has 15 residues. V dropped 5 bases and J dropped 1; count of bases not matched to a gene: 6. Germline loops: CDR1 LNHNV, CDR2 YYDKDF (reference sequence). This same sample was also taken into another study, of T cells of mothers and their children. According to that study: Donation was provided by three healthy Caucasian mothers along with their six children. Second-PCR amplification with M1S added sample barcodes and 2-4 random nucleotides.

Sequencing was done on a sample of blood. The chain links TRBV15 to TRBJ2-7; 9 bases agree with TRBD1. The clonotype originates from a boy younger than 18 in good health. CDR3 sequence (DNA): TGTGCCACCAGCCCCGGGGACAGGGCTTCCTACGAGCAGTACTTC. Translation: CATSPGDRASYEQYF. The full variable domain, in which reference TRBV15 and TRBJ2-7 provide the parts outside the CDR3, is DAMVIQNPRYQVTQFGKPVTLSCSQTLNHNVMYWYQQKSSQAPKLLFHYYDKDFNNEADTPDNFQSRRPNTSFCFLDIRSPGLGDTAMYLCATSPGDRASYEQYFGPGTRLTVT.